The 12 T cell receptor beta chains below were found in one sample sequenced in a study of blood T cell repertoires in COVID-19. The data were produced by immunoSEQ multiplex PCR, yet TCRdb's version contains in-frame clones alone and is incomplete. The sample lists 25,000 to 40,000 clones; around nine tenths were seen once. The specimen sequenced was peripheral blood. The receptors come from a human donor with active COVID-19. The donor label of this sample is uncertain.

The chain couples TRBV7-8 to TRBJ2-3; 12 bases match TRBD2. The CDR3 loop spans 16 amino acids. The junction had 3 bases not matched to a gene; V was cut back by 5 bases and J by 0 bases. Germline V gives CDR1 SGHVS, CDR2 FQNEAQ. The CDR3 reads CASSPLAGGSTDTQYF. In DNA form, the CDR3 reads TGTGCCAGCAGCCCCCTAGCGGGGGGGAGCACAGATACGCAGTATTTT. The variable domain in full, with the rest retrieved from reference TRBV7-8 and TRBJ2-3, is GAGVSQSPRYKVAKRGQDVALRCDPISGHVSLFWYQQALGQGPEFLTYFQNEAQLDKSGLPSDRFFAERPEGSVSTLKIQRTQQEDSAVYLCASSPLAGGSTDTQYFGPGTRLTVL.

The V gene is TRBV29-1, the J gene TRBJ1-1; D might be TRBD1 (5 bases). V was cut by 0 bases and J by 7 bases, with 15 bases left in between. This CDR3 has 14 residues. CDR1 is SQVTM and CDR2 is ANQGSEA in the germline V gene. CDR3 amino acids: CSVEESFGGGEAFF. The DNA for the CDR3 is TGCAGCGTTGAAGAATCTTTTGGGGGGGGTGAAGCTTTCTTT.

V is TRBV2 and J is TRBJ2-5; TRBD1 matches 9 bases. There are 16 residues in the CDR3. V lost 5 bases and J lost 0; bases outside the gene matches: 7. CDR1 is SNHLY and CDR2 is FYNNEI in the germline V gene. Here the CDR3 reads CASSKDRGLYQETQYF. The CDR3 coding sequence is TGTGCCAGCAGTAAGGACAGGGGACTGTACCAAGAGACCCAGTACTTC.

V gene TRBV7-9 combines with J gene TRBJ1-1; tentative D call: TRBD1 (5 bases). Trimming shortened V by 5 bases and J by 6 bases, and 19 bases separated the two germline ends. The CDR3 spans 15 residues. CDR1 and CDR2 (germline): SEHNR, FQNEAQ (reference sequence). CDR3 sequence reads: CASSPTGGKGPEAFF. As DNA, the CDR3 is TGTGCCAGCAGCCCCACCGGGGGGAAGGGGCCTGAAGCTTTCTTT.

The V call is TRBV19, the J call TRBJ2-5; 8 bases map to TRBD2. V shed 6 bases, J shed 1 base, and the junction held 16 bases outside the gene matches. The CDR3 runs to 18 residues. Germline V gives CDR1 LNHDA, CDR2 SQIVND (reference sequence). DNA for the CDR3: TGTGCCAGTAGGAGTAGATATCGGCTCGCGGGGGGCCAAGAGACCCAGTACTTC. Encoded protein: CASRSRYRLAGGQETQYF. Together with reference TRBV19 and TRBJ2-5, the CDR3 gives the full variable domain: DGGITQSPKYLFRKEGQNVTLSCEQNLNHDAMYWYRQDPGQGLRLIYYSQIVNDFQKGDIAEGYSVSREKKESFPLTVTSAQKNPTAFYLCASRSRYRLAGGQETQYFGPGTRLLVL.

For this clone: This CDR3 is also generated by other DNA sequences in the sample. V and J are TRBV5-1 and TRBJ2-1; 8 bases line up with TRBD2. Trimming cost V 4 bases and J 0 bases; bases outside gene matches: 6. The CDR3 totals 16 residues. CDR1 SGHRS and CDR2 YFSETQ come from the germline V gene. CDR3 coding DNA: TGCGCCAGCAGCCGGAGCGGGGGCGCCTCCTACAATGAGCAGTTCTTC. Residues: CASSRSGGASYNEQFF.

This clone was counted a single time. Other DNA sequences in this specimen translate into the identical CDR3. J is TRBJ2-3 and V is TRBV10-3; perhaps TRBD2 as D (6 bases). The CDR3 is 14 amino acids. CDR1 is ENHRY and CDR2 is SYGVKD in the germline V gene. V shed 5 bases and J shed 2 bases, with 11 bases lying between them. The CDR3 sequence is CAISRDSFTDTQYF. CDR3 coding DNA: TGTGCCATCAGTCGGGACTCATTCACAGATACGCAGTATTTT.

Here the CDR3 DNA reads TGTGCCATCAGTCTACAGGGGGCGGGCGAGCAGTTCTTC. It codes for CAISLQGAGEQFF. The chain has TRBV10-3 and TRBJ2-1, with 9 bases lining up with TRBD1. The CDR3 consists of 13 residues. Germline V gives CDR1 ENHRY, CDR2 SYGVKD. V lost 5 bases to trimming and J lost 10 bases; unmatched junction nucleotides: 6.

The CDR3 coding sequence is TGTGCCAGTCGATCTGGGGGACAGTCGAGGACCTGGCGAGATGGCTACACCTTC. It yields the protein CASRSGGQSRTWRDGYTF. This chain joins TRBV19 and TRBJ1-2; 7 bases map to TRBD1. After removal of 8 bases from V and 6 bases from J, the junction contained 24 bases not matched to a gene. This CDR3 has 18 residues. CDR1 is LNHDA and CDR2 is SQIVND in the germline V gene (reference sequence).

The gene calls are TRBV4-3 and TRBJ1-2; tentative D call: TRBD1 (5 bases). CDR1 is LGHNA and CDR2 is YSLEER in the germline V gene. CDR3 length: 13 residues. Trimming left V 3 bases short and J 11 bases short, with 16 bases between. Here the CDR3 DNA reads TGCGCCAGCAGCCACAAGGGTGGGGCGGCGTACACCTTC. Protein product: CASSHKGGAAYTF.

This clone was recorded a few times. The V and J genes are TRBV6-2 or TRBV6-3 and TRBJ2-3, with TRBD1 as a possible D gene (5 bases). CDR1 and CDR2 from the germline V gene are MNHEY and SVGEGT. Deletions cut 5 bases from V and 8 bases from J, with 14 bases between. This CDR3 has 13 residues. The CDR3 bases are TGTGCCAGCAGTGCGACAGCTAAGGGTACGCAGTATTTT. Translating gives CASSATAKGTQYF.

Concerning this clone: The junction differs from germline at one of its ends, possibly a read error. The gene calls are TRBV6-5 and TRBJ2-7; 9 nucleotides align to TRBD2. This CDR3 is 12 amino acids long. CDR1 is MNHEY, CDR2 SVGAGI, per germline. CDR3 residues: CASSSELAGDNF. CDR3 sequence (DNA): TGTGCCAGCAGCAGTGAACTAGCGGGCGATAACTTC.